This is a list of T cell receptor beta chains from one sample in a study of blood T cell repertoires in COVID-19. Measured with immunoSEQ multiplex PCR; TCRdb has only the in-frame clones, and not every one. The sample consists of some 96,000 clones, approximately 93% of them appearing once. Specimen: peripheral blood. These receptors came from a man in his forties or fifties with active COVID-19. Each CDR3 is given with its conserved first and last residue. Each record gives: D gene, V gene, J gene, clone size, CDR3 DNA, CDR3 protein. A D gene is named only where the DNA matches it firmly. Size values are once, few and many counts, or a class for expanded clones, and some rows have none.

NA,TRBV3-1/TRBV3-2,TRBJ2-2,NA,TGTGCCAGCAGCCAACCCCGTACAACGAACACCGGGGAGCTGTTTTTT,CASSQPRTTNTGELFF
NA,TRBV6-1,TRBJ2-2,once,TGTGCCAGCAGTGAAGTCCGGGACTGGGCTCTTGGGGAGCTGTTTTTT,CASSEVRDWALGELFF
TRBD1,TRBV29-1,TRBJ1-1,NA,TGCAGCGTTTCGGGACAGCCGAACACTGAAGCTTTCTTT,CSVSGQPNTEAFF
TRBD1,TRBV5-1,TRBJ2-1,NA,TGCGCCAGCTCCCCGCAGGGGGCTAACAATGAGCAGTTCTTC,CASSPQGANNEQFF
NA,TRBV3-1/TRBV3-2,TRBJ1-4,NA,TGTGCCAGCAGCCAATCCCAGGGGATAGGGGCTAATGAAAAACTGTTTTTT,CASSQSQGIGANEKLFF
NA,TRBV5-1,TRBJ2-1,NA,TGCGCCAGCAGCTTGTCAGGGCAGAATGAGCAGTTCTTC,CASSLSGQNEQFF
NA,TRBV5-5,TRBJ1-1,NA,TGTGCCAGCAGCTTCGGGGATATCATAGGCACTGAAGCTTTCTTT,CASSFGDIIGTEAFF
NA,TRBV27,TRBJ1-1,once,TGTGCCAGCAGGAGCAGGGCCCAGAACACTGAAGCTTTCTTT,CASRSRAQNTEAFF
NA,TRBV10-3,TRBJ2-5,NA,TGTGCCATCAGTGCCGGGGTTCAAGAGACCCAGTACTTC,CAISAGVQETQYF
NA,TRBV27,TRBJ2-3,NA,TGTGCCAGCAGTTTATCACTGGGGAGTGGCACAGATACGCAGTATTTT,CASSLSLGSGTDTQYF
NA,TRBV6-5,TRBJ1-1,NA,TGTGCCAGCAGTTACTCGAGGACAGTGATGAACACTGAAGCTTTCTTT,CASSYSRTVMNTEAFF
NA,TRBV27,TRBJ2-7,NA,TGTGCCAGCAGTCCAACCGTGGGGCAGGGTAGTGAGCAGTACTTC,CASSPTVGQGSEQYF
NA,TRBV7-7,TRBJ2-2,NA,TGTGCCAGCAGCTTAGGGTCGGGGACGAACACCGGGGAGCTGTTTTTT,CASSLGSGTNTGELFF
TRBD1,TRBV19,TRBJ2-3,NA,TGTGCCAGTAGTACGGACAGGGCCGGGGATACGCAGTATTTT,CASSTDRAGDTQYF
NA,TRBV12-3/TRBV12-4,TRBJ1-2,NA,TGTGCCAGCAGTTTAGGCCGGAACTATGGCTACACCTTC,CASSLGRNYGYTF
NA,TRBV5-1,TRBJ1-3,NA,TGCGCCAGCAGCTTCGGGAACGAGGGCACCATATATTTT,CASSFGNEGTIYF
NA,TRBV20-1,TRBJ2-3,NA,TGCAGTGCCCTACCCACAGATACGCAGTATTTT,CSALPTDTQYF
NA,TRBV27,TRBJ2-5,NA,TGTGCCAGCAGTTTATCGGCGGGGCCCAGGGAGACCCAGTACTTC,CASSLSAGPRETQYF
NA,TRBV2,TRBJ2-3,NA,TGTGCCAGCAGTCCAGGGACTGCCACAGATACGCAGTATTTT,CASSPGTATDTQYF
NA,TRBV5-1,TRBJ1-4,NA,TGCGCCAGCAGCTTGGCCCATAATGAAAAACTGTTTTTT,CASSLAHNEKLFF
NA,TRBV4-1,TRBJ1-2,NA,TGCGCCAGCAGCCAAGATCCCTATGGGGCAGCCGCTAACTATGGCTACACCTTC,CASSQDPYGAAANYGYTF
TRBD2,TRBV3-1/TRBV3-2,TRBJ2-3,NA,TGTGCCAGCAGCCAATCCCGGACTAGCGGGAGATTCATAAGCACAGATACGCAGTATTTT,CASSQSRTSGRFISTDTQYF
TRBD1,TRBV23-1,TRBJ1-3,NA,TGCGCCAGCAGTGGACAGGACTCTGGAAACACCATATATTTT,CASSGQDSGNTIYF
TRBD1,TRBV11-1,TRBJ2-1,NA,TGTGCCAGCAGCCCCAGGACAGGGGGCTCCTACAATGAGCAGTTCTTC,CASSPRTGGSYNEQFF
NA,TRBV19,TRBJ1-6,NA,TGTGCCAGTAGTATAGGGGGAACAGGGAATTCACCCCTCCACTTT,CASSIGGTGNSPLHF
TRBD2,TRBV19,TRBJ2-2,NA,TGTGCCAGTCAAGGACTAGCGGCGAACACCGGGGAGCTGTTTTTT,CASQGLAANTGELFF
TRBD2,TRBV7-3,TRBJ2-3,NA,TGTGCCAGCAGCCGCACCGCGAGCGGGGGGGGGTACACAGATACGCAGTATTTT,CASSRTASGGGYTDTQYF
TRBD1,TRBV25-1,TRBJ1-2,NA,TGTGCCACCTTTGGGACAGGGGGCTATGGCTACACCTTC,CATFGTGGYGYTF
NA,TRBV18,TRBJ1-1,NA,TGTGCCAGCTCACCAATCAGGGAGGGCACTGAAGCTTTCTTT,CASSPIREGTEAFF
NA,TRBV9,TRBJ2-7,NA,TGTGCCAGCAGCGTAGTAGGAGACTCCTACGAGCAGTACTTC,CASSVVGDSYEQYF
TRBD2,TRBV5-1,TRBJ2-3,NA,TGCGCCAGCAGCTTGGGTGGGGAGGGTTCAGATACGCAGTATTTT,CASSLGGEGSDTQYF
TRBD1,TRBV4-2,TRBJ1-5,NA,TGTGCCAGCAGCCACACAGGGACAGGGGGCTACGGCAATCAGCCCCAGCATTTT,CASSHTGTGGYGNQPQHF
NA,TRBV6-5,TRBJ1-5,NA,TGTGCCAGCAGCAAAACAGGGAATCAGCCCCAGCATTTT,CASSKTGNQPQHF
NA,TRBV5-1,TRBJ1-4,NA,TGCGCCAGCAGCCTGGACCCTTTTCCGGCAACTAATGAAAAACTGTTTTTT,CASSLDPFPATNEKLFF
NA,TRBV14,TRBJ2-5,NA,TGTGCCAGCAGCCCTGGGGCCCAAGAGACCCAGTACTTC,CASSPGAQETQYF
TRBD1,TRBV7-3,TRBJ2-2,NA,TGTGCCAGCAGCCGACACCCGGGACAGGGATCGGGGGAGCTGTTTTTT,CASSRHPGQGSGELFF
NA,TRBV5-5,TRBJ1-3,NA,TGTGCCAGCAGCTTGTACGGGGAATCCTACTCTGGAAACACCATATATTTT,CASSLYGESYSGNTIYF
NA,TRBV27,TRBJ2-3,NA,TGTGCCAGCAGTTTCGCGGGGTCCAGAGATACGCAGTATTTT,CASSFAGSRDTQYF
NA,TRBV29-1,TRBJ2-5,NA,TGCAGCGTTGAGGGGGGGGGTTTACAGGGTTTTCAACGTGAGACCCAGTACTTC,CSVEGGGLQGFQRETQYF
NA,TRBV19,TRBJ2-1,NA,TGTGCCAGTAGTAAAGGCGGAGGGCAATACAATGAGCAGTTCTTC,CASSKGGGQYNEQFF
NA,TRBV6-1,TRBJ1-1,NA,TGTGCCAGCAGTGAAGGATCGAGCACAGGAACTGAAGCTTTCTTT,CASSEGSSTGTEAFF
NA,TRBV30,TRBJ1-3,NA,TGTGCCTGGCTACCCGCTACTACAGGGATCTGGCCTGGAAACACCATATATTTT,CAWLPATTGIWPGNTIYF
NA,TRBV7-9,TRBJ2-7,NA,TGTGCCAGCAGCTCCGACGGCGGTCAGGGAGGAACATCCTACGAGCAGTACTTC,CASSSDGGQGGTSYEQYF
TRBD1,TRBV10-1,TRBJ2-1,NA,TGCGCCAGCAGTGACACCTTGACAGGGGGCTATGAGCAGTTCTTC,CASSDTLTGGYEQFF
NA,TRBV19,TRBJ2-5,NA,TGTGCCAGTAGGCCCCGGGCGGGGGCTCAAGAGACCCAGTACTTC,CASRPRAGAQETQYF
NA,TRBV5-5,TRBJ1-4,NA,TGTGCCAGCAGCTTTCCCCGAGCGGGGACTAATGAAAAACTGTTTTTT,CASSFPRAGTNEKLFF
NA,TRBV5-1,TRBJ1-2,NA,TGCGCCAGCAGCTTGTCGGCAGGGGATGGCTACACCTTC,CASSLSAGDGYTF
NA,TRBV11-2,TRBJ1-4,NA,TGTGCCAGCAGTGGCGGGGAGAATGAAAAACTGTTTTTT,CASSGGENEKLFF
NA,TRBV13,TRBJ1-1,NA,TGTGCCAGCAGCTTACGGGGTGGGAACACTGAAGCTTTCTTT,CASSLRGGNTEAFF
TRBD2,TRBV5-1,TRBJ2-2,few,TGCGCCAGCAGCTTGGGCGGGGGTTCAGACACCGGGGAGCTGTTTTTT,CASSLGGGSDTGELFF
TRBD2,TRBV11-2,TRBJ2-3,NA,TGTGCCAGCATCTCAAAAGCGGCTAGCGGGAGTAGAACAGATACGCAGTATTTT,CASISKAASGSRTDTQYF
TRBD2,TRBV18,TRBJ2-1,NA,TGTGCCAGCTCACCCGGGACTAGCGGAGTGGATGAGCAGTTCTTC,CASSPGTSGVDEQFF
NA,TRBV5-1,TRBJ2-5,NA,TGCGCCAGCAGCTTGATTAGTCAGGGGCAAGAGACCCAGTACTTC,CASSLISQGQETQYF
NA,TRBV7-2,TRBJ2-7,NA,TGTGCCAGCAGCTTTGGCGGGGCCCCGGGGGAGCAGTACTTC,CASSFGGAPGEQYF
NA,TRBV5-1,TRBJ2-5,NA,TGCGCCAGCAGGTCTACAGGGAGTGAGTGGAGAGAGACCCAGTACTTC,CASRSTGSEWRETQYF
NA,TRBV5-1,TRBJ1-4,NA,TGCGCCAGCAGCTTGACGGGGACATCGGGTGGTGAAAAACTGTTTTTT,CASSLTGTSGGEKLFF
TRBD1,TRBV5-1,TRBJ1-2,NA,TGCGCCAGCAGCCCGGACAGGGGGGCAGGTGGCTACACCTTC,CASSPDRGAGGYTF
NA,TRBV15,TRBJ2-1,NA,TGTGCCACCAGCAGAGATAGACAGTTCGGTCTCTCCTACAATGAGCAGTTCTTC,CATSRDRQFGLSYNEQFF
NA,TRBV11-3,TRBJ2-3,NA,TGTGCCAGCAGCTTGGTCCTGTCCGCCCGGGATACGCAGTATTTT,CASSLVLSARDTQYF